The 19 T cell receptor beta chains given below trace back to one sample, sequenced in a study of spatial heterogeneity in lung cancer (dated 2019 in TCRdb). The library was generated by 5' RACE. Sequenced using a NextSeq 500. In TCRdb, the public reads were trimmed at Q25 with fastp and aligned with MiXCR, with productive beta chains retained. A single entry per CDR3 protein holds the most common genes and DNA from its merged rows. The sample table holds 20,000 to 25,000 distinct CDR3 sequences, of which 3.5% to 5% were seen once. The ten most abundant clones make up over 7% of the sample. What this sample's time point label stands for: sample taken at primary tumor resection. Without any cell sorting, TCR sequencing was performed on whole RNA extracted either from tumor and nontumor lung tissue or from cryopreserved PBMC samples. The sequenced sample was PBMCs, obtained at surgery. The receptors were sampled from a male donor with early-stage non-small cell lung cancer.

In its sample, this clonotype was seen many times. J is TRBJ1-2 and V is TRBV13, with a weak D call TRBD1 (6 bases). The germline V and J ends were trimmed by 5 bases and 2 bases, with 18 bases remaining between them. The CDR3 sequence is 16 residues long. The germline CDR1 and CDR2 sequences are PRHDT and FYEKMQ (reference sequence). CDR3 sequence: CASSDGAGGANYGYTF. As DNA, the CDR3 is TGTGCCAGCAGCGACGGGGCCGGGGGCGCGAACTATGGCTACACCTTC.

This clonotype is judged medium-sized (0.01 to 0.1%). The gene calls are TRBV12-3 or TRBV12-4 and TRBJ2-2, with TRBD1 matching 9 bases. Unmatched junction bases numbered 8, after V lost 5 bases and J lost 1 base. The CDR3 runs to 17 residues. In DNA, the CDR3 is TGTGCCAGCAGTCTCTGGACAGGGGCTCAGAACACCGGGGAGCTGTTTTTT. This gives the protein CASSLWTGAQNTGELFF.

CDR3 bases: TGCAGTGCTAGAGATCTGGGGACTAGCGGGAGAGCGGATGAGCAGTTCTTC. Translated: CSARDLGTSGRADEQFF. The chain recombines TRBV20-1 with TRBJ2-1, with 14 bases fitting TRBD2. Germline V gives CDR1 DFQATT, CDR2 SNEGSKA (reference sequence). CDR3 length: 17 amino acids. The V and J ends lost 0 bases and 8 bases, in that order; junction bases with no gene match: 9.

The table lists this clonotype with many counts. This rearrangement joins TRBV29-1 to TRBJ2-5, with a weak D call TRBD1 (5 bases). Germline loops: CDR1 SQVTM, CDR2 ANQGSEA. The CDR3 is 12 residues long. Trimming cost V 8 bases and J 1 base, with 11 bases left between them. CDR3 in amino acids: CSFWTPQETQYF. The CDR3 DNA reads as TGCAGCTTTTGGACACCCCAAGAGACCCAGTACTTC.

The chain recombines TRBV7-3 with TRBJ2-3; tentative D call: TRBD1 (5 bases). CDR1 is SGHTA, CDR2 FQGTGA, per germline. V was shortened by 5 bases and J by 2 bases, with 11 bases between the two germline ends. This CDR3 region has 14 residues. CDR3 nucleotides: TGTGCCAGCAGCCCCTCTGGGGCCACAGATACGCAGTATTTT. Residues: CASSPSGATDTQYF.

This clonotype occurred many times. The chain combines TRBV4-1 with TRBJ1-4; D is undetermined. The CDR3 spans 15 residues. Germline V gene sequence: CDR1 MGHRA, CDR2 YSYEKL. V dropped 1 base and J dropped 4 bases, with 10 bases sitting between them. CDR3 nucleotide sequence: TGCGCCAGCAGCCAAGTTTCCGAGAATAATGAAAAACTGTTTTTT. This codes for CASSQVSENNEKLFF.

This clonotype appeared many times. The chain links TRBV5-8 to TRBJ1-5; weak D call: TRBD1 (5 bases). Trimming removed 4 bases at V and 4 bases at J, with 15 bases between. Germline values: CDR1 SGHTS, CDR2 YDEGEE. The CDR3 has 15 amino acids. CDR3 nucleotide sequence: TGTGCCAGCAGCCCTTCACGAAACAGGAATCAGCCCCAGCATTTT. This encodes CASSPSRNRNQPQHF.

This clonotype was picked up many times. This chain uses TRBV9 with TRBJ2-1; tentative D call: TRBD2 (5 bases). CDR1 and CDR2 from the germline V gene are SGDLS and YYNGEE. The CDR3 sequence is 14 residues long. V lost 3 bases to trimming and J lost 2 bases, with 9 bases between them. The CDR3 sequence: CASSGGQAYNEQFF. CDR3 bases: TGTGCCAGCAGCGGAGGGCAGGCCTACAATGAGCAGTTCTTC.

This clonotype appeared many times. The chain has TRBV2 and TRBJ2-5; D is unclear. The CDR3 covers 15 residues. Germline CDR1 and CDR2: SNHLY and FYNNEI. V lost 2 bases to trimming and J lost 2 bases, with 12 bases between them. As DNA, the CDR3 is TGTGCCAGCAGTGAAAGAGACATAGGTCAAGAGACCCAGTACTTC. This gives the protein CASSERDIGQETQYF.

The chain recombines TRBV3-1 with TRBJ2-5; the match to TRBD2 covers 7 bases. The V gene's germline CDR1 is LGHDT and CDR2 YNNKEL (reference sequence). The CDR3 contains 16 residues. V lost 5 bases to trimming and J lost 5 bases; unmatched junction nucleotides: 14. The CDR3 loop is CASSFIIGGSVETQYF. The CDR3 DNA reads TGTGCCAGCAGCTTTATAATTGGCGGGAGCGTCGAGACCCAGTACTTC.

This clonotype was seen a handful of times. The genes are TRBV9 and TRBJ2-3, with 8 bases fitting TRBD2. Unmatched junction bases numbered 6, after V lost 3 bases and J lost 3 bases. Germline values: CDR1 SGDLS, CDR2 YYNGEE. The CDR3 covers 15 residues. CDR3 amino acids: CASSGAGTRTDTQYF. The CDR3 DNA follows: TGTGCCAGCAGCGGAGCCGGGACTAGGACAGATACGCAGTATTTT.

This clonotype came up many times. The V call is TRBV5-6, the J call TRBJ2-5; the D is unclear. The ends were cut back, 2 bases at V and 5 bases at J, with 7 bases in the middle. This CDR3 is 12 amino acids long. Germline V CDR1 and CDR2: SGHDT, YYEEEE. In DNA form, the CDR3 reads TGTGCCAGCAGCTTCGAATTCGAGACCCAGTACTTC. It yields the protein CASSFEFETQYF. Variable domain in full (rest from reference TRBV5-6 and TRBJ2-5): DAGVTQSPTHLIKTRGQQVTLRCSPKSGHDTVSWYQQALGQGPQFIFQYYEEEERQRGNFPDRFSGHQFPNYSSELNVNALLLGDSALYLCASSFEFETQYFGPGTRLLVL.

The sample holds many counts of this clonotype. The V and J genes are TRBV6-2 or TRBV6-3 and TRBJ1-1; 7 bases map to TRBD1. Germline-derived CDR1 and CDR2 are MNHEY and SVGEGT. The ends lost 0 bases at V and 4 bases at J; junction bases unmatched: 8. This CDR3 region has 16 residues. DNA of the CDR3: TGTGCCAGCAGTTACTCCCTAGTGACAGGGATCACTGAAGCTTTCTTT. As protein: CASSYSLVTGITEAFF.

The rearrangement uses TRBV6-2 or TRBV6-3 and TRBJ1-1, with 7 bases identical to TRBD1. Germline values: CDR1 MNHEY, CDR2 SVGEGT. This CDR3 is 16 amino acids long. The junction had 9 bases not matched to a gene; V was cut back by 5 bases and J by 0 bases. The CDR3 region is CASSDRTGGMNTEAFF. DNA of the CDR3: TGTGCCAGCAGTGACCGGACAGGAGGTATGAACACTGAAGCTTTCTTT.

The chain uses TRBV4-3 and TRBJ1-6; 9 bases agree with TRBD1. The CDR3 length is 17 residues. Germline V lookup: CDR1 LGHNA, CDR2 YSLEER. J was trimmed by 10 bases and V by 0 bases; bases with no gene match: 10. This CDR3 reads CASSQDWGTGFSSPLHF. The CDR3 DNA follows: TGCGCCAGCAGCCAAGATTGGGGGACAGGGTTTTCGTCACCCCTCCACTTT.

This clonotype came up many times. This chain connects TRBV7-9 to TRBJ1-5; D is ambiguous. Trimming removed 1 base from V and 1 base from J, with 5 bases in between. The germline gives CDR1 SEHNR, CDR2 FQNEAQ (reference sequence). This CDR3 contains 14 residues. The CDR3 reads CASSLDASNQPQHF. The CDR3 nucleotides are TGTGCCAGCAGCTTAGATGCAAGCAATCAGCCCCAGCATTTT.

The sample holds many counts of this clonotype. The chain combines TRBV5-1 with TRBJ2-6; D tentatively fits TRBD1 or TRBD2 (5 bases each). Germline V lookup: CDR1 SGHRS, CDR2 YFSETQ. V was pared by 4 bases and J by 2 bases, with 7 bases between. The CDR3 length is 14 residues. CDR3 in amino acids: CASSLGAGANVLTF. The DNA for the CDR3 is TGCGCCAGCAGCCTGGGGGCTGGGGCCAACGTCCTGACTTTC.

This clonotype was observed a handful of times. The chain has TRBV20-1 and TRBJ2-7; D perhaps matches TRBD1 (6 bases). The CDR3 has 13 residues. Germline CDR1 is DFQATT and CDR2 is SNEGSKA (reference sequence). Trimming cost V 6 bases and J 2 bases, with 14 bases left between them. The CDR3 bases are TGCAGTGCACTCAAGACAGGCACCTACGAGCAGTACTTC. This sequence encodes CSALKTGTYEQYF.

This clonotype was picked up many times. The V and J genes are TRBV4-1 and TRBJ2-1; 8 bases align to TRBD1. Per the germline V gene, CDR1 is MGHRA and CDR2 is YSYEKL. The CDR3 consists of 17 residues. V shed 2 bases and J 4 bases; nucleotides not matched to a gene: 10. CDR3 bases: TGCGCCAGCAGCCAAAAAGATGCCGGGACAGGTTACAATGAGCAGTTCTTC. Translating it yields CASSQKDAGTGYNEQFF.